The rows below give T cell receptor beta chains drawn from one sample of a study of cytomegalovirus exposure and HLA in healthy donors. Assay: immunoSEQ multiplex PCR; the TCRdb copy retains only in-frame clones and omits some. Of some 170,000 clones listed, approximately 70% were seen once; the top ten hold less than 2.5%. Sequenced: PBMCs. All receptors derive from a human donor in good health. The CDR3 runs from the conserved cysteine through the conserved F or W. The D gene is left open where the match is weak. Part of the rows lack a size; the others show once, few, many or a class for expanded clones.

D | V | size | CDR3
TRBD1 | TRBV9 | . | CASSATPGQGINYGYTF
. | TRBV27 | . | CASSLPGTGELFF
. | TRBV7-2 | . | CASSRRRINSYNEQFF
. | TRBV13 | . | CASSLVTGEYGYTF
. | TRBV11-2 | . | CASSLGRSPYEQYF
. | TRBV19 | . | CASSIAREGTEAFF
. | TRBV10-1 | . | CASSGGHPNQPQHF
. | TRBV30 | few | CAWSVGGQLYGYTF
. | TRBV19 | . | CASSTPAGNYGYTF
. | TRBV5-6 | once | CASSLEWTEAFF
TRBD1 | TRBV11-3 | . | CASSARDRDDNEQFF
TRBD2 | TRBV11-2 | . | CASSRTSGGYNEQFF
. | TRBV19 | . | CATRQDWAPNTEAFF
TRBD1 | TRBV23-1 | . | CASSPQLPDRRGTEAFF